Below are 10 T cell receptor beta chains sequenced from a single sample in a study of blood T cell repertoires in COVID-19. Generated by immunoSEQ multiplex PCR, the TCRdb table keeps only in-frame clones and is missing some. The sample yields 290,000 or so clones, nearly 90% seen once. The sequencing input was PBMCs or T cells enriched from blood (not recorded which). These receptors were obtained from a woman between 18 and 29 years old with acute COVID-19.

This rearrangement joins TRBV6-5 to TRBJ1-5; TRBD1 might be the D (6 bases). Germline V CDR1 and CDR2: MNHEY, SVGAGI. CDR3 length equals 14 residues. V was cut by 6 bases and J by 7 bases, with 16 bases left in between. CDR3 region: CASSHRGGAQPQHF. DNA of the CDR3: TGTGCCAGCAGCCATCGGGGGGGGGCCCAGCCCCAGCATTTT.

The chain uses TRBV7-2 and TRBJ1-4; no reliable D call. CDR1 and CDR2 from the germline V gene are SGHTA and FQGNSA. The V end was cut by 0 bases, the J end by 7 bases, with 12 bases between. The CDR3 is 15 amino acids. CDR3 DNA: TGTGCCAGCAGCTTAGCGATGGGAGGGAGTGAAAAACTGTTTTTT. It is translated as CASSLAMGGSEKLFF.

This clone was counted at least ten times. The V call is TRBV19, the J call TRBJ2-7; D is possibly TRBD1 (5 bases). Germline V gene data show CDR1 as LNHDA and CDR2 as SQIVND (reference sequence). The CDR3 consists of 14 residues. V shed 7 bases and J shed 2 bases, with 15 bases lying between them. DNA for the CDR3: TGTGCCAGTACCTCTAAAACAGGCCCCTACGAGCAGTACTTC. It translates to CASTSKTGPYEQYF. Full variable domain (remainder filled in from reference TRBV19 and TRBJ2-7): DGGITQSPKYLFRKEGQNVTLSCEQNLNHDAMYWYRQDPGQGLRLIYYSQIVNDFQKGDIAEGYSVSREKKESFPLTVTSAQKNPTAFYLCASTSKTGPYEQYFGPGTRLTVT.

The chain combines TRBV5-1 with TRBJ2-2, with TRBD1 matching 11 bases. The CDR3 has 16 residues. With 4 bases clipped from V and 4 bases from J, the junction kept 6 bases outside the gene matches. Germline-derived CDR1 and CDR2 are SGHRS and YFSETQ. CDR3 loop: CASSARTGGFTGELFF. The CDR3 DNA follows: TGCGCCAGCAGCGCAAGGACAGGGGGCTTCACCGGGGAGCTGTTTTTT.

The genes are TRBV2 and TRBJ1-1; TRBD1 agrees at 7 bases. The V gene end was trimmed by 7 bases and the J gene end by 10 bases; junction bases not matched to a gene: 12. CDR1 SNHLY and CDR2 FYNNEI come from the germline V gene. CDR3 length equals 13 residues. CDR3 nucleotides: TGTGCCAGCATTCTTACTAGACAGGGTGGAGCTTTCTTT. Its protein product is CASILTRQGGAFF.

The chain is built from TRBV28 and TRBJ1-1, with TRBD1 identical over 10 bases. The J segment lost 5 bases and the V segment lost 2 bases, leaving 11 bases of the junction unmatched. CDR1 MDHEN and CDR2 SYDVKM come from the germline V gene. The CDR3 spans 17 residues. CDR3 region: CASSLGGTGAMSTEAFF. The CDR3 DNA reads TGTGCCAGCAGTTTAGGGGGGACAGGGGCGATGTCGACTGAAGCTTTCTTT. Complete variable domain (other parts from reference TRBV28 and TRBJ1-1): DVKVTQSSRYLVKRTGEKVFLECVQDMDHENMFWYRQDPGLGLRLIYFSYDVKMKEKGDIPEGYSVSREKKERFSLILESASTNQTSMYLCASSLGGTGAMSTEAFFGQGTRLTVV.

The chain couples TRBV19 to TRBJ2-3, with 7 bases fitting TRBD2. The CDR3 totals 17 residues. From germline, CDR1 is LNHDA and CDR2 SQIVND (reference sequence). J gave up 4 bases and V 3 bases, and 13 bases lay outside the gene matches. CDR3 region: CASSIRRGLTSPDTQYF. The CDR3 DNA is TGTGCCAGTAGTATTAGAAGGGGACTAACCTCTCCAGATACGCAGTATTTT.

The chain recombines TRBV28 with TRBJ2-7; 7 bases align to TRBD1. The V gene's germline CDR1 is MDHEN and CDR2 SYDVKM. The CDR3 extends over 13 amino acids. V lost 7 bases to trimming and J lost 1 base; unmatched junction nucleotides: 4. CDR3 sequence reads: CASTLTGSYEQYF. CDR3 nucleotides: TGTGCCAGCACCCTGACAGGGTCCTACGAGCAGTACTTC.

V and J are TRBV27 and TRBJ2-1, with D perhaps TRBD2 (6 bases). V was clipped by 0 bases and J by 7 bases, with 13 bases between them. CDR1 and CDR2 from the germline V gene are MNHEY and SMNVEV (reference sequence). The CDR3 length is 15 residues. In nucleotides, the CDR3 is TGTGCCAGCAGTTTATCAGCGGGTATCTATAATGAGCAGTTCTTC. It translates to CASSLSAGIYNEQFF.

The CDR3 sequence: CASSSPLHSYEQYF. CDR3 nucleotide sequence: TGTGCCAGCAGCTCCCCTCTCCACAGCTACGAGCAGTACTTC. V and J are TRBV7-8 and TRBJ2-7, with D unclear. The CDR3 covers 14 residues. The germline V gene has CDR1 SGHVS and CDR2 FQNEAQ. Trimming stripped 4 bases from V and 3 bases from J, with 13 bases between. The whole variable domain, filled in from reference TRBV7-8 and TRBJ2-7, reads GAGVSQSPRYKVAKRGQDVALRCDPISGHVSLFWYQQALGQGPEFLTYFQNEAQLDKSGLPSDRFFAERPEGSVSTLKIQRTQQEDSAVYLCASSSPLHSYEQYFGPGTRLTVT.